Listed below are T cell receptor beta chains from one sample, sequenced in a study of shared clonotypes between healthy human individuals. This table comes from immunoSEQ multiplex PCR, and its TCRdb copy is limited to in-frame clones, with some not included. Of about 470,000 clones detected, more than 75% appear once; the ten largest clones hold about 12%. The specimen was PBMCs. Receptor source: a woman aged 40 to 49 in good health. Some clones in this sample may be carry-over from other donors' samples. Both conserved end residues are part of each CDR3. Fields, in order: D gene, clone size, J gene, V gene, CDR3 protein, CDR3 DNA. A D gene is named only where the DNA matches it firmly. Clone size is shown for a subset of rows, as once, few, many or a class of expanded clone.

>.|.|TRBJ2-7|TRBV29-1
CSVVTGRHHEQYF
TGCAGCGTTGTCACCGGGAGACACCACGAGCAGTACTTC
>.|.|TRBJ2-7|TRBV7-9
CASSPWKEAYEQYF
TGTGCCAGCAGCCCCTGGAAGGAGGCCTACGAGCAGTACTTC
>TRBD1|.|TRBJ1-2|TRBV10-3
CAISLFDREGGYTF
TGTGCCATCAGTTTATTCGACAGGGAGGGTGGCTACACCTTC
>TRBD1|.|TRBJ2-7|TRBV5-1
CASSLVGTGQFYEQYF
TGCGCCAGCAGCTTGGTGGGGACAGGCCAGTTCTACGAGCAGTACTTC
>.|.|TRBJ2-5|TRBV2
CASSESLAGGETQYF
TGTGCCAGCAGTGAGTCACTAGCCGGCGGAGAGACCCAGTACTTC
>.|.|TRBJ2-5|TRBV9
CASSVGPAADRETQYF
TGTGCCAGCAGCGTAGGTCCAGCGGCTGATAGGGAGACCCAGTACTTC
>.|.|TRBJ2-3|TRBV7-7
CASSARGGDTQYF
TGTGCCAGCAGCGCCCGTGGGGGGGATACGCAGTATTTT
>.|.|TRBJ2-4|TRBV7-3
CASSPRTGGENIQYF
TGTGCCAGCAGCCCACGGACAGGAGGGGAAAACATTCAGTACTTC
>.|.|TRBJ2-1|TRBV5-1
CASSASSGLYNEQFF
TGCGCCAGCAGCGCATCAAGCGGCCTCTACAATGAGCAGTTCTTC
>TRBD2|once|TRBJ2-3|TRBV4-2
CASSHRTSGATDTQYF
TGTGCCAGCAGCCACAGGACTAGCGGTGCCACAGATACGCAGTATTTT
>.|.|TRBJ2-3|TRBV2
CASSEGSRDTQYF
TGTGCCAGCAGTGAAGGAAGTCGAGATACGCAGTATTTT
>.|few|TRBJ2-5|TRBV6-4
CASSRDLRETQYF
TGTGCCAGCAGTAGGGACTTACGAGAGACCCAGTACTTC
>.|.|TRBJ1-3|TRBV28
CASRKGYGGTTGNTIYF
TGTGCCAGCAGGAAAGGGTATGGGGGCACCACTGGAAACACCATATATTTT
>.|.|TRBJ2-3|TRBV28
CASSSLASGEADTQYF
TGTGCCAGCAGTTCACTCGCGTCAGGGGAGGCAGATACGCAGTATTTT
>.|many|TRBJ1-1|TRBV7-8
CASSRFGNTEAFF
TGTGCCAGCAGTCGTTTTGGGAACACTGAAGCTTTCTTT
>TRBD2|.|TRBJ2-1|TRBV27
CASRSLAGKSYNEQFF
TGTGCCAGCAGGTCCCTAGCGGGAAAGTCCTACAATGAGCAGTTCTTC
>TRBD2|.|TRBJ2-7|TRBV7-8
CASSHRDYPIRHEQYF
TGTGCCAGCAGCCACCGGGACTACCCGATTAGGCACGAGCAGTACTTC
>.|few|TRBJ2-1|TRBV7-3
CASSSRAGEQFF
TGTGCCAGCAGCTCCAGGGCAGGCGAGCAGTTCTTC
>TRBD2|.|TRBJ2-3|TRBV27
CASSLGYGRQSTDTQYF
TGTGCCAGCAGTTTAGGTTACGGGAGGCAAAGCACAGATACGCAGTATTTT
>.|few|TRBJ2-6|TRBV29-1
CSVALWRDSGANVLTF
TGCAGCGTTGCACTATGGCGTGACTCTGGGGCCAACGTCCTGACTTTC
>.|.|TRBJ2-1|TRBV2
CASRATGFRIEQFF
TGTGCCAGCAGAGCTACAGGGTTCAGGATTGAGCAGTTCTTC
>.|once|TRBJ2-7|TRBV10-3
CANAPASIGEQYF
TGTGCCAACGCACCCGCTTCGATCGGCGAGCAGTACTTC
>.|.|TRBJ2-3|TRBV7-3
CASSSGWKKAQYF
TGTGCCAGCAGCTCCGGGTGGAAGAAGGCGCAGTATTTT
>.|once|TRBJ2-7|TRBV6-1
CASSERRGGNEQYF
TGTGCCAGCAGTGAACGCAGGGGGGGGAACGAGCAGTACTTC
>TRBD1|.|TRBJ2-5|TRBV27
CATGWPRQGQETQYF
TGTGCCACCGGGTGGCCCCGACAGGGGCAAGAGACCCAGTACTTC
>.|.|TRBJ2-7|TRBV20-1
CSARMDYEQYF
TGCAGTGCTAGAATGGACTACGAGCAGTACTTC
>.|.|TRBJ2-2|TRBV6-6
CASSGNTGELFF
TGTGCCAGCAGTGGTAACACCGGGGAGCTGTTTTTT
>.|.|TRBJ2-3|TRBV20-1
CSAVVVTQYF
TGCAGTGCCGTAGTAGTCACGCAGTATTTT
>.|.|TRBJ2-5|TRBV29-1
CSVALQETQYF
TGCAGCGTTGCTCTGCAAGAGACCCAGTACTTC
>.|.|TRBJ2-7|TRBV6-5
CASSYAGDSSYEQYF
TGTGCCAGCAGTTACGCCGGAGACAGCTCCTACGAGCAGTACTTC
>TRBD1|.|TRBJ1-3|TRBV11-2
CASSLGTGDSISGNTIYF
TGTGCCAGCAGCTTAGGGACCGGGGACAGTATCTCTGGAAACACCATATATTTT
>TRBD2|.|TRBJ2-5|TRBV11-2
CASSLEGGGQETQYF
TGTGCCAGCAGCTTAGAGGGCGGGGGTCAAGAGACCCAGTACTTC
>.|.|TRBJ2-1|TRBV5-1
CASSVEGFEQFF
TGCGCCAGCAGCGTAGAAGGTTTTGAGCAGTTCTTC
>.|.|TRBJ1-4|TRBV28
CASSINEKLFF
TGTGCCAGCAGTATCAATGAAAAACTGTTTTTT
>.|.|TRBJ2-3|TRBV7-8
CASSSYSTDTQYF
TGTGCCAGCAGTTCATATAGCACAGATACGCAGTATTTT
>TRBD1|.|TRBJ1-1|TRBV5-8
CASSAWTGRNTEAFF
TGTGCCAGCAGCGCGTGGACAGGAAGGAACACTGAAGCTTTCTTT
>.|.|TRBJ2-1|TRBV11-2
CASSLLPSPYNEQFF
TGTGCCAGCAGCTTACTGCCCTCCCCCTACAATGAGCAGTTCTTC
>TRBD2|.|TRBJ2-3|TRBV6-4
CASSERTSSDTQYF
TGTGCCAGCAGTGAGAGGACTAGCTCAGATACGCAGTATTTT
>.|.|TRBJ1-4|TRBV9
CASSGGAVTNEKLFF
TGTGCCAGCAGCGGGGGGGCCGTAACTAATGAAAAACTGTTTTTT
>.|once|TRBJ2-3|TRBV10-2
CASSDRRRTDTQYF
TGCGCCAGCAGTGACCGGCGGAGGACAGATACGCAGTATTTT
>.|.|TRBJ2-7|TRBV11-2
CASSRNLGSYEQYF
TGTGCCAGCAGCCGCAACCTGGGCTCCTACGAGCAGTACTTC
>.|.|TRBJ2-7|TRBV5-1
CASSRTALYEQYF
TGCGCCAGCTCCCGGACAGCCCTCTACGAGCAGTACTTC
>.|.|TRBJ2-7|TRBV28
CASSGYSYEQYF
TGTGCCAGTAGCGGTTACTCCTACGAGCAGTACTTC
>TRBD1|.|TRBJ1-4|TRBV7-9
CASSPRQGREKLFF
TGTGCCAGCAGCCCCCGACAGGGGAGGGAAAAACTGTTTTTT
>.|.|TRBJ2-7|TRBV5-1
CASSFSSGLTYEQYF
TGCGCCAGCAGCTTTAGTTCGGGGCTAACCTACGAGCAGTACTTC
>TRBD2|once|TRBJ2-3|TRBV27
CASSFSLPLAGEDTQYF
TGTGCCAGCAGTTTTTCCCTCCCACTAGCGGGAGAAGATACGCAGTATTTT
>.|.|TRBJ2-2|TRBV2
CASRPGVGELFF
TGTGCCAGCAGGCCCGGGGTCGGGGAGCTGTTTTTT
>TRBD2|.|TRBJ2-5|TRBV7-2
CASSETSGRARETQYF
TGTGCCAGCAGTGAAACTAGCGGGAGGGCCCGGGAGACCCAGTACTTC
>.|.|TRBJ2-1|TRBV28
CASSPPGSRPLNEQFF
TGTGCCAGCAGTCCCCCGGGTAGCAGGCCGCTCAATGAGCAGTTCTTC
>TRBD2|few|TRBJ2-3|TRBV27
CASSWGTSGEVGQYF
TGTGCCAGCAGTTGGGGGACTAGCGGGGAGGTGGGGCAGTATTTT
>.|.|TRBJ2-6|TRBV7-9
CASSPPGANVLTF
TGTGCCAGCTCCCCCCCTGGGGCCAACGTCCTGACTTTC
>.|once|TRBJ2-1|TRBV10-3
CAISDLVEQFF
TGTGCCATCAGTGATCTCGTTGAGCAGTTCTTC
>TRBD1|.|TRBJ2-7|TRBV2
CASSTGQGASYEQYF
TGTGCCAGCAGCACTGGACAGGGGGCGTCCTACGAGCAGTACTTC